A selection of T cell receptor beta chains follows, all from one sample in a study of control samples from healthy donors and cancer patients. The protocol was immunoSEQ multiplex PCR, while the TCRdb copy is restricted to in-frame clones and leaves out a portion. The data hold 150,000 to 200,000 clones, with over 85% observed a single time. Material for sequencing was blood. The receptor set was obtained from a woman aged 40 to 50 in good health. Each CDR3 is given without its conserved first and last residue.

j_call v_call cdr3_aa
TRBJ2-2 TRBV12-5 ASGLTNTGELF
TRBJ1-4 TRBV5-1 ASSRDTGASRREKLF
TRBJ1-2 TRBV27 ASSLFQSSSYGYT
TRBJ2-7 TRBV4-1 ASSQGRGVTYEQY
TRBJ2-4 TRBV4-3 ASSQGVGRGYIQY
TRBJ1-5 TRBV18 ASSPSVHGAHQPQH
TRBJ2-1 TRBV7-9 ASSLVGGRTTYNEQF
TRBJ1-2 TRBV2 ASSELRLNYGYT
TRBJ1-5 TRBV2 ASSDRQGVISDQPQH
TRBJ1-2 TRBV9 ASSVEVDAGTNYGYT
TRBJ1-2 TRBV7-2 ASSFPAGPYT
TRBJ2-7 TRBV20-1 SASTRGLYYEQY
TRBJ1-6 TRBV3-1/TRBV3-2 ASSQDLGVESSPLH
TRBJ2-7 TRBV5-6 ASSLGGTGYEQY
TRBJ1-5 TRBV4-3 ASSRTGASQPQH
TRBJ2-6 TRBV4-1 ASSHGTSGPYSGANVLT
TRBJ2-2 TRBV5-1 ASSMIREGELF
TRBJ2-1 TRBV7-8 ASLIVPFGLYNEQF
TRBJ1-2 TRBV7-3 ASSFGGNYGYT
TRBJ1-6 TRBV7-9 ASSLIGPGAPLH
TRBJ1-1 TRBV30 AWGLRGDTEAF
TRBJ2-5 TRBV4-1 ASSQLTEASGTQETQY
TRBJ1-3 TRBV19 ASSASKGTKD
TRBJ1-1 TRBV19 ASSSELQVEEAF
TRBJ1-1 TRBV4-2 ASSSSGTVTEAF
TRBJ1-1 TRBV27 ASSTRGVGMNTEAF
TRBJ1-1 TRBV19 ASSIVYLNTEAF
TRBJ1-2 TRBV10-3 AINLDRVGGYT
TRBJ1-1 TRBV19 ASSIGQKLMNTEAF
TRBJ1-1 TRBV5-6 ASSFGQGRYTEAF
TRBJ1-3 TRBV14 ASSQDLLLSGNTIY
TRBJ1-5 TRBV5-6 ASSLGGRQRNQPQH
TRBJ1-6 TRBV9 ASSTTGFNSPLH
TRBJ1-6 TRBV14 ASSQMRVLNSPLH
TRBJ1-1 TRBV6-5 ASSYFGGGWTEAF
TRBJ2-5 TRBV9 ASSVETSGGTQY
TRBJ1-1 TRBV19 ASGPRGRGTEAF
TRBJ2-7 TRBV7-8 ASSLSGQGAYEQY
TRBJ1-5 TRBV19 ASSIDRGGDSNQPQH
TRBJ2-1 TRBV7-2 ASSEAARGEQF
TRBJ1-2 TRBV9 ASSIRPGTGSSYGYT
TRBJ1-4 TRBV25-1 ASSARQGRVEKLF
TRBJ1-2 TRBV12-3/TRBV12-4 ASSLAPGNGYT
TRBJ1-1 TRBV11-2 ASSLQGNTEAF